The 7 T cell receptor beta chains given below trace back to one sample, sequenced in a study of blood T cell repertoires in COVID-19. Assay: immunoSEQ multiplex PCR; the TCRdb copy retains only in-frame clones and omits some. The sample has around 46,000 clones, around 87% seen once. The sequenced sample consisted of peripheral blood. The receptors were sampled from a human donor in a cohort sampled during active COVID-19.

The rearrangement uses TRBV5-1 and TRBJ2-7; 12 nucleotides agree with TRBD2. Per the germline V gene, CDR1 is SGHRS and CDR2 is YFSETQ. The CDR3 extends over 17 amino acids. J gave up 2 bases and V 1 base, and 7 bases lay outside the gene matches. CDR3 in amino acids: CASSLFGLAGSTYEQYF. The CDR3, as DNA: TGCGCCAGCAGCTTGTTCGGACTAGCGGGATCAACCTACGAGCAGTACTTC.

V gene TRBV19 combines with J gene TRBJ2-6; 9 bases align to TRBD2. CDR1 LNHDA and CDR2 SQIVND come from the germline V gene (reference sequence). The V and J ends lost 4 bases and 3 bases, in that order; junction bases with no gene match: 7. The CDR3 is 17 amino acids. The CDR3 nucleotides are TGTGCCAGTAGTAGCGGGAGGGCCGCTGATGGGGCCAACGTCCTGACTTTC. Translation gives CASSSGRAADGANVLTF. The whole variable domain, remainder taken from reference TRBV19 and TRBJ2-6, is DGGITQSPKYLFRKEGQNVTLSCEQNLNHDAMYWYRQDPGQGLRLIYYSQIVNDFQKGDIAEGYSVSREKKESFPLTVTSAQKNPTAFYLCASSSGRAADGANVLTFGAGSRLTVL.

The chain combines TRBV13 with TRBJ2-7, with 11 bases fitting TRBD2. CDR1 and CDR2 from the germline V gene are PRHDT and FYEKMQ (reference sequence). J gave up 1 base and V 5 bases, and 4 bases lay outside the gene matches. The CDR3 runs 15 residues. CDR3 protein: CASSLSSGGSYEQYF. DNA for the CDR3: TGTGCCAGCAGCCTGTCTAGCGGGGGGTCCTACGAGCAGTACTTC.

V usage is TRBV28 and J usage is TRBJ1-5, with D tentatively TRBD1 (5 bases). Germline-derived CDR1 and CDR2 are MDHEN and SYDVKM. The CDR3 loop spans 11 amino acids. The V end lost 10 bases, the J end lost 9 bases, and 13 bases lay between the germline ends. This CDR3 is CATSSGLPQHF. In DNA form, the CDR3 reads TGTGCCACTTCATCAGGGTTGCCCCAGCATTTT.

This clone appeared once. This chain uses TRBV6-1 with TRBJ1-6, with D unresolved. Trimming left V 3 bases short and J 4 bases short, with 16 bases between. From germline, CDR1 is MNHNS and CDR2 SASEGT. This CDR3 contains 17 residues. CDR3 in DNA: TGTGCCAGCAGTGAGCAGCCGGGGAGCTTATATAATTCACCCCTCCACTTT. Protein product: CASSEQPGSLYNSPLHF.

The rearrangement uses TRBV12-3 or TRBV12-4 and TRBJ2-7; D remains ambiguous. Trimming removed 4 bases from V and 3 bases from J, with 4 bases in between. The CDR3 sequence is 11 residues long. The CDR3, as DNA: TGTGCCAGCAGTTACGGCTACGAGCAGTACTTC. It yields the protein CASSYGYEQYF.

This clone was seen a handful of times. The genes are TRBV7-9 and TRBJ2-1; D is possibly TRBD1 (7 bases). The CDR3 covers 17 residues. Trimming removed 5 bases from V and 9 bases from J, with 26 bases in between. Germline V gene sequence: CDR1 SEHNR, CDR2 FQNEAQ (reference sequence). The CDR3 here is CASSNHDRAGIRSEQFF. In DNA form, the CDR3 reads TGTGCCAGCAGCAACCACGACAGGGCGGGAATTCGTAGTGAGCAGTTCTTC.